The entry below describes one T cell receptor (beta chain). The data derive from a study of cytomegalovirus exposure and HLA in healthy donors. 13 Jbeta primers and 60 Vbeta primers were used for the PCR. This table comes from immunoSEQ multiplex PCR, and its TCRdb copy is limited to in-frame clones, with some not included. The data show over 200,000 clones, about 83% seen once. V was pared by 1 base and J by 7 bases, with 5 bases of the junction left unmatched. The CDR3 sequence is 15 residues long. Germline V CDR1 and CDR2: MNHNS, SASEGT. The sequence came from a human donor in good health. Sequencing was carried out using PBMCs. The chain links TRBV6-1 to TRBJ2-3; the match to TRBD1 covers 10 bases. The CDR3 nucleotides are TGTGCCAGCAGTGAAGGACAGGGGGCCCTCTATACGCAGTATTTT. Translated: CASSEGQGALYTQYF.